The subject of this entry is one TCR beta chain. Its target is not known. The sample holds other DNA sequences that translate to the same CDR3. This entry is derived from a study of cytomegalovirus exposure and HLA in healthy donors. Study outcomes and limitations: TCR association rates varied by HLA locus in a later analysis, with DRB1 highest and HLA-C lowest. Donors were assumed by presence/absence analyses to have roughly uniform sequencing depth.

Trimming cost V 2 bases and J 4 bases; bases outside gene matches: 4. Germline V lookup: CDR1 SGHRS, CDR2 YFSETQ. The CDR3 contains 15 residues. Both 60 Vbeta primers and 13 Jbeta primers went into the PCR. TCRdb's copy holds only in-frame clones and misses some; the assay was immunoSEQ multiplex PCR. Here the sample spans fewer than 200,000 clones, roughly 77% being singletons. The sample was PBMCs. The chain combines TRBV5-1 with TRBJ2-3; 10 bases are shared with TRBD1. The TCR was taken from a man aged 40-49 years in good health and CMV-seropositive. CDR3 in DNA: TGCGCCAGCAGCTTAGGACAGGGGGGTGCAGATACGCAGTATTTT. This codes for CASSLGQGGADTQYF.